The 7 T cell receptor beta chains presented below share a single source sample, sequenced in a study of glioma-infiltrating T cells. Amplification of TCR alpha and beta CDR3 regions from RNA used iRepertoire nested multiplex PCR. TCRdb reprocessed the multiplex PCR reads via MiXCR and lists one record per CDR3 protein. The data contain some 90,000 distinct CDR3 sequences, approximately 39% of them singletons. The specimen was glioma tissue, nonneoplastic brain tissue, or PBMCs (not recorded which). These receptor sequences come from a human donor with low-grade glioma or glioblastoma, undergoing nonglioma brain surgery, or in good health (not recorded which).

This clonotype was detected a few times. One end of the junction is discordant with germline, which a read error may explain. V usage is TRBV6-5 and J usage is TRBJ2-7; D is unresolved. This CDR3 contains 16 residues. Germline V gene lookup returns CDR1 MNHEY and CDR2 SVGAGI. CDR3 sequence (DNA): TGTGCCGGCAGTTTCAGGCAGTTATCACCTTCCTACGAGCAGTACTTC. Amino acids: CAGSFRQLSPSYEQYF.

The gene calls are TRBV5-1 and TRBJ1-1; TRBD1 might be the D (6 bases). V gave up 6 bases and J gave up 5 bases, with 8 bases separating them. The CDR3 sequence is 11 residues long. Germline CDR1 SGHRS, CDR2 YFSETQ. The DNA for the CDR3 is TGCGCCAGCAAGGGGGAGACTGAAGCTTTCTTT. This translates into CASKGETEAFF.

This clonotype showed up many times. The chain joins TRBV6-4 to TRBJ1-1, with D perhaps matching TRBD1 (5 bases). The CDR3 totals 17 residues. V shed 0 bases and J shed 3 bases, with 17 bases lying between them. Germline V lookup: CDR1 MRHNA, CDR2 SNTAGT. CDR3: CASSDSGQGFLDTEAFF. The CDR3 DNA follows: TGTGCCAGCAGTGACTCGGGGCAGGGATTTTTGGACACTGAAGCTTTCTTT.

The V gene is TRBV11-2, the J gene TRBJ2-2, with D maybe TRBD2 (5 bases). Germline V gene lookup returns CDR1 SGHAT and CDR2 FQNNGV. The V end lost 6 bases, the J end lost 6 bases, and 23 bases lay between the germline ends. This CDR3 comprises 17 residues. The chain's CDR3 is CASRQLGLAILAGELFF. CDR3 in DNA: TGTGCCAGCAGGCAACTAGGGCTAGCAATACTCGCCGGGGAGCTGTTTTTT.

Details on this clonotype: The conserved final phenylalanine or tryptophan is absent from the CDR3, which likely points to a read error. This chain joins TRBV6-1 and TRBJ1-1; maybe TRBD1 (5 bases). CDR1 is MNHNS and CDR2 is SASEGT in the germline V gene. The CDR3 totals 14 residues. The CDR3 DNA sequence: TGCGCCACCTCCCCGGGGCCTTTGAACACTGAAGCTTTCATT. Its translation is CATSPGPLNTEAFI.

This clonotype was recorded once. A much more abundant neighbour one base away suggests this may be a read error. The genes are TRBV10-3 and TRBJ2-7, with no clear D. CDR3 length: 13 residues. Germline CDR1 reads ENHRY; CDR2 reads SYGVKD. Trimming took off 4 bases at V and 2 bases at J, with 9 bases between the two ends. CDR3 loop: CAISVRPPYEQYF. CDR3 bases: TGTGCCATCAGTGTAAGGCCCCCCTACGAGCAGTACTTC.

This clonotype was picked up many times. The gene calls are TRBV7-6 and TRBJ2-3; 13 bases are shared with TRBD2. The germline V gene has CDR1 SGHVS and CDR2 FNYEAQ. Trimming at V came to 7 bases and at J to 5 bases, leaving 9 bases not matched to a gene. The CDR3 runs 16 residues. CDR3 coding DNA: TGTGCCAGCACCGAGACTAGCGGGGGGCCGGGAGATACGCAGTATTTT. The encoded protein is CASTETSGGPGDTQYF.